This section outlines one T cell receptor (beta chain) sequence together with its context. Antigen unknown. This CDR3 region has 16 residues. V dropped 1 base and J dropped 4; count of bases not matched to a gene: 3. Germline CDR1 SGHVS, CDR2 FNYEAQ. PCR involved 60 Vbeta and 13 Jbeta primers. Using immunoSEQ multiplex PCR, the repertoire was profiled, and TCRdb retains in-frame clones only, with some absent. The data hold 150,000 to 200,000 clones, with about 80% observed a single time. The source of the sample is a study of cytomegalovirus exposure and HLA in healthy donors. Study outcomes and limitations: Indistinguishable V segments, including TRBV6-2 and TRBV6-3, were excluded.

Material: PBMCs. This TCR derives from a young woman in good health and CMV-seropositive. This sequence joins TRBV7-6 and TRBJ2-3; TRBD2 matches 12 bases. CDR3 coding DNA: TGTGCCAGCAGCTTAGGACTAGCGGGGGCCGCAGATACGCAGTATTTT. Translating it yields CASSLGLAGAADTQYF.